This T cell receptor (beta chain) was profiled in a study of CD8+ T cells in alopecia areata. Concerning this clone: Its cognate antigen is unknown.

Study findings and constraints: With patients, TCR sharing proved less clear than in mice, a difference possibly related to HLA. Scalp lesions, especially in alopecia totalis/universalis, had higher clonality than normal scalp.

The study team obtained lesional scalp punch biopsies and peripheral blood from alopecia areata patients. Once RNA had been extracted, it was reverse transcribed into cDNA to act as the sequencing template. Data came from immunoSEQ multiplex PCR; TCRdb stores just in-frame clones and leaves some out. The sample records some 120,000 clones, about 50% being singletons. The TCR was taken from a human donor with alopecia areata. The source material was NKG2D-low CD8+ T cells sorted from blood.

The CDR3 nucleotides are TGCGCCAGGTGCCTAGGGGGGTTACACTACGAGCAGTACTTC. Translating gives CARCLGGLHYEQYF. This sequence joins TRBV23-1 and TRBJ2-7; D might be TRBD1 or TRBD2, each matching 6 bases. TRBV23-1 is flagged as an ORF with uncertain function. CDR3 length: 14 amino acids. V was clipped by 9 bases and J by 3 bases, with 18 bases between them.